These 20 T cell receptor beta chains share one sample of origin, sequenced in a study of blood T cells in healthy people across ages. Next came a second PCR, run for about 7 to 12 cycles, which used a sample-barcoded 5' primer along with a J-beta primer mix. Using its own MiXCR run on the 5' RACE reads, TCRdb lists one record per CDR3 protein. The sample consists of roughly 1.7 million distinct CDR3 sequences, about 35% of them appearing once. The sequenced sample consisted of blood. The receptors were sampled from a woman aged 25 to 39 in good health.

On this clonotype itself: The junction departs from the called germline gene at one end, perhaps through a read error. The genes are TRBV4-1 and TRBJ1-1, with D uncertain. The CDR3 sequence is 14 residues long. Per the germline V gene, CDR1 is MGHRA and CDR2 is YSYEKL. The CDR3 DNA sequence: TGCGCCAGCAGCCAAGACGGCTTTAACACTGAAACTTTCTTT. Translating gives CASSQDGFNTETFF.

The rearrangement uses TRBV6-2 or TRBV6-3 and TRBJ2-5; 8 bases line up with TRBD2. The V gene's germline CDR1 is MNHEY and CDR2 SVGEGT. The CDR3 consists of 18 residues. J was trimmed by 5 bases and V by 2 bases; bases with no gene match: 16. CDR3 nucleotides: TGTGCCAGCAGTTACCACCCCTTGGCGGGGGGCAATGAGGAGACCCAGTACTTC. Its protein product is CASSYHPLAGGNEETQYF.

This clonotype was observed a handful of times. Compared with germline, one end of the junction differs, possibly owing to a read error. This chain uses TRBV25-1 with TRBJ2-1; 9 bases are a match to TRBD2. The CDR3 loop spans 19 amino acids. Germline-derived CDR1 and CDR2 are MGHDK and SYGVNS. CDR3 sequence: CASGTSGGRGRVSYNEQFF. The DNA of the CDR3 is TGTGCCAGCGGGACCTCGGGGGGGCGCGGGAGGGTATCCTATAATGAGCAGTTCTTC.

This clonotype was detected only a few times. This chain connects TRBV20-1 to TRBJ2-1; 9 positions match TRBD2. The V and J ends lost 0 bases and 5 bases, in that order; junction bases with no gene match: 5. Germline V lookup: CDR1 DFQATT, CDR2 SNEGSKA (reference sequence). The CDR3 has 15 amino acids. The DNA of the CDR3 is TGCAGTGCTAGAGATCCGCTAGCGGGACACAATGAGCAGTTCTTC. Encoded protein: CSARDPLAGHNEQFF.

This clonotype was detected only a few times. The chain's CDR3 is CASSSSSGSNEQFF. Here the CDR3 DNA reads TGTGCCAGCAGTTCGAGTAGCGGGAGTAATGAGCAGTTCTTC. The chain combines TRBV12-3 or TRBV12-4 with TRBJ2-1; 9 bases agree with TRBD2. The CDR3 loop spans 14 amino acids. V gave up 4 bases and J gave up 7 bases; unmatched junction bases: 5.

The gene calls are TRBV6-4 and TRBJ2-7, with a possible D match to TRBD2 (5 bases). The CDR3 runs 17 residues. V dropped 2 bases and J dropped 2 bases, with 19 bases sitting between them. Germline V lookup: CDR1 MRHNA, CDR2 SNTAGT. The CDR3 reads CASSDDPSRESPYEQYF. The CDR3 DNA follows: TGTGCCAGCAGTGACGACCCCTCCCGGGAATCCCCCTACGAGCAGTACTTC.

The gene calls are TRBV20-1 and TRBJ1-2, with TRBD1 identical over 7 bases. Germline-derived CDR1 and CDR2 are DFQATT and SNEGSKA (reference sequence). The ends lost 0 bases at V and 0 bases at J; junction bases unmatched: 4. The CDR3 consists of 15 residues. The CDR3 loop reads CSARDLQGTNYGYTF. CDR3 DNA: TGCAGTGCTAGAGACCTACAGGGGACTAACTATGGCTACACCTTC.

This clonotype turned up a few times. The rearrangement uses TRBV9 and TRBJ2-1, with D perhaps TRBD2 (6 bases). This CDR3 spans 15 amino acids. With 3 bases removed from V and 4 bases from J, the gap between germline ends came to 14 bases. The germline V gene has CDR1 SGDLS and CDR2 YYNGEE. The CDR3 region is CASSALAGRYNEQFF. In DNA form, the CDR3 reads TGTGCCAGCAGCGCCCTGGCGGGGCGTTACAATGAGCAGTTCTTC.

A note on this clonotype: One end of the junction does not line up with germline, which may come from a read error. CDR3: CSAPEGRTGFYPNEKPFF. The CDR3 DNA is TGCAGTGCCCCGGAAGGAAGGACAGGCTTCTACCCTAATGAAAAACCGTTTTTT. The chain joins TRBV20-1 to TRBJ1-4, with 7 bases identical to TRBD1. CDR3 length: 18 amino acids. Per the germline V gene, CDR1 is DFQATT and CDR2 is SNEGSKA (reference sequence).

The V gene is TRBV4-1, the J gene TRBJ1-1; D perhaps matches TRBD1 (5 bases). Germline CDR1 reads MGHRA; CDR2 reads YSYEKL. V was trimmed by 6 bases and J by 5 bases, leaving 13 bases between them. The length of the CDR3 is 13 residues. The CDR3, as DNA: TGCGCCAGCAGGCGGTCGGGGACGACTGAAGCTTTCTTT. It specifies CASRRSGTTEAFF.

The V and J genes are TRBV7-2 and TRBJ1-6; no definite D call. Germline V gene lookup returns CDR1 SGHTA and CDR2 FQGNSA. Trimming removed 5 bases at V and 0 bases at J, with 11 bases between. This CDR3 comprises 16 residues. CDR3 amino acids: CASSTGFSSYNSPLHF. The CDR3 bases are TGTGCCAGCAGCACGGGGTTCAGCTCCTATAATTCACCCCTCCACTTT.

This clonotype was found a few times. This chain connects TRBV7-2 to TRBJ2-1, with no clear D. V dropped 5 bases and J dropped 7 bases, with 15 bases sitting between them. Looked up from germline, CDR1 is SGHTA and CDR2 is FQGNSA. This CDR3 has 14 amino acids. The CDR3 sequence: CASSPGLPGNEQFF. The CDR3 DNA follows: TGTGCCAGCAGCCCCGGGTTACCTGGGAATGAGCAGTTCTTC.

This clonotype was observed a handful of times. The CDR3, as DNA: TGCAGTGCTAGGGGGGACGGTAGCGGGACCTCCTACGAGCAGTACTTC. This gives the protein CSARGDGSGTSYEQYF. The J gene is TRBJ2-7, the V gene TRBV20-1; 8 nucleotides agree with TRBD2. This CDR3 is built from 16 residues. Germline V CDR1 and CDR2: DFQATT, SNEGSKA (reference sequence). With 3 bases clipped from V and 0 bases from J, the junction kept 10 bases outside the gene matches.

The V and J genes are TRBV28 and TRBJ2-7; 9 bases are a match to TRBD2. Trimming took 8 bases from V and 7 from J; bases not matched to a gene: 9. Germline V CDR1 and CDR2: MDHEN, SYDVKM. CDR3 length: 13 amino acids. CDR3: CASGRGGHGEQYF. The DNA of the CDR3 is TGTGCCAGCGGGCGGGGGGGCCATGGTGAGCAGTACTTC.

V usage is TRBV27 and J usage is TRBJ2-2; 11 bases map to TRBD2. V was pared by 7 bases and J by 3 bases, with 7 bases of the junction left unmatched. Germline assignment: CDR1 MNHEY and CDR2 SMNVEV (reference sequence). CDR3 length: 16 residues. The CDR3 sequence: CASTVFSGGDTGELFF. CDR3 in DNA: TGTGCCAGCACCGTTTTTAGCGGGGGGGACACCGGGGAGCTGTTTTTT.

V gene TRBV6-1 combines with J gene TRBJ2-3; D is unresolved. Germline assignment: CDR1 MNHNS and CDR2 SASEGT. Trimming took off 7 bases at V and 5 bases at J, with 19 bases between the two ends. This CDR3 is 15 amino acids long. The CDR3 sequence is CASKPASQLGDTQYF. DNA of the CDR3: TGTGCCAGCAAACCAGCATCTCAGCTGGGAGATACGCAGTATTTT.

Concerning this clonotype itself: A much larger clone differs by one base, so this may be a read error. This rearrangement joins TRBV5-5 to TRBJ1-1; 9 bases agree with TRBD1. CDR1 SGHKS and CDR2 YYEKEE come from the germline V gene (reference sequence). The CDR3 runs 14 residues. The CDR3 DNA follows: TGTACCAGCAGCTGGGGACAGGGTGGTACTGAAGCTTTCTTT. It yields the protein CTSSWGQGGTEAFF.

In regard to this clonotype: An end of the junction differs from the germline gene, which may be a read error. The chain employs TRBV29-1 and TRBJ1-4; D remains unclear. The CDR3 has 13 amino acids. Germline V gene lookup returns CDR1 SQVTM and CDR2 ANQGSEA. The CDR3 here is CGVESATNEKLFF. The CDR3 DNA reads TGCGGCGTTGAGAGTGCAACTAATGAAAAACTGTTTTTT. The full variable domain, its missing parts supplied by reference TRBV29-1 and TRBJ1-4, is SAVISQKPSRDICQRGTSLTIQCQVDSQVTMMFWYRQQPGQSLTLIATANQGSEATYESGFVIDKFPISRPNLTFSTLTVSNMSPEDSSIYLCGVESATNEKLFFGSGTQLSVL.

The chain links TRBV3-1 to TRBJ2-7; D ambiguous. The germline V and J ends were trimmed by 3 bases and 3 bases, with 12 bases remaining between them. Germline values: CDR1 LGHDT, CDR2 YNNKEL (reference sequence). The CDR3 loop spans 14 amino acids. CDR3 in amino acids: CASSQGLGFYEQYF. In nucleotides, the CDR3 is TGTGCCAGCAGCCAGGGCCTCGGCTTCTACGAGCAGTACTTC.

Note on this clonotype: This sequence may be a read error, since a much larger clone differs from it by one base. The chain joins TRBV29-1 to TRBJ2-7; D may be TRBD1 or TRBD2 (6 bases each). The germline V gene has CDR1 SQVTM and CDR2 ANQGSEA. V gave up 4 bases and J gave up 10 bases, with 23 bases separating them. There are 14 residues in the CDR3. This CDR3 reads CSVGDMPFGEAQYF. The DNA for the CDR3 is TGCAGCGTTGGGGACATGCCCTTTGGGGAGGCCCAGTACTTC.